The 18 T cell receptor beta chains listed next were all sequenced from one sample in a study of T-cell memory formation after mild COVID-19. Via MiXCR, TCRdb re-called the 5' RACE reads, giving one row per CDR3 protein. Of about 430,000 distinct CDR3 sequences listed, approximately 24% are singletons. Material: PBMCs or a T cell subset sorted from them (not recorded which). The origin of the receptors is an adult woman who had mild COVID-19 (a few samples of this study predate the infection). Cell type and time point are not known.

The chain employs TRBV6-2 or TRBV6-3 and TRBJ2-5, with 7 nucleotides matching TRBD1. Unmatched junction bases numbered 6, after V lost 0 bases and J lost 5 bases. This CDR3 comprises 15 residues. Germline-derived CDR1 and CDR2 are MNHEY and SVGEGT. CDR3 coding DNA: TGTGCCAGCAGTTACTCGAGGACAGGTTCGGAGACCCAGTACTTC. Translated, it gives CASSYSRTGSETQYF.

CDR3 residues: CASSPTGTHGYTF. In DNA form, the CDR3 reads TGTGCCAGCAGCCCTACCGGGACACACGGCTACACCTTC. The chain employs TRBV7-9 and TRBJ1-2, with D possibly TRBD1 on 6 matching bases. Deletions cut 5 bases from V and 8 bases from J, with 15 bases between. Germline CDR1 SEHNR, CDR2 FQNEAQ (reference sequence). The CDR3 totals 13 residues.

The chain employs TRBV6-5 and TRBJ2-3; D may be TRBD1 (6 bases). Germline CDR1 and CDR2: MNHEY and SVGAGI. The CDR3 sequence is 13 residues long. Trimming stripped 10 bases from V and 2 bases from J, with 13 bases between. The CDR3 DNA reads as TGTGCCACCAGGACAGCTGACACAGATACGCAGTATTTT. Its protein is CATRTADTDTQYF.

The rearrangement uses TRBV6-5 and TRBJ1-1, with a tentative D call TRBD1 (5 bases). This CDR3 is 16 amino acids long. V lost 5 bases to trimming and J lost 5 bases, with 21 bases between them. The germline V gene has CDR1 MNHEY and CDR2 SVGAGI. The CDR3: CASSPLRGGMGTEAFF. CDR3 nucleotides: TGTGCCAGCAGTCCGTTGAGGGGCGGCATGGGGACTGAAGCTTTCTTT.

V gene TRBV9 combines with J gene TRBJ2-5; 7 bases agree with TRBD2. CDR3 length equals 16 residues. The germline V gene has CDR1 SGDLS and CDR2 YYNGEE. Losses at the gene ends were 0 bases for V and 4 bases for J; bases not matched to a gene: 9. The CDR3 reads CASSVGGAGRGETQYF. The CDR3 DNA is TGTGCCAGCAGCGTAGGGGGAGCGGGGCGGGGAGAGACCCAGTACTTC.

This clonotype was seen a handful of times. The chain couples TRBV12-3 or TRBV12-4 to TRBJ2-3; 9 bases fit TRBD1. This CDR3 contains 16 residues. V shed 2 bases, J shed 0 bases, and the junction held 3 bases outside the gene matches. CDR3 in amino acids: CASSLSGQGSTDTQYF. Here the CDR3 DNA reads TGTGCCAGCAGTTTATCAGGACAGGGGAGCACAGATACGCAGTATTTT.

This clonotype appeared a few times. V is TRBV18 and J is TRBJ1-1; D unresolved. The CDR3 has 12 amino acids. The ends were cut back, 1 base at V and 8 bases at J, with 8 bases in the middle. The germline V gene has CDR1 KGHSH and CDR2 LQKENI. This chain's CDR3 is CASSPRSGEAFF. As DNA, the CDR3 is TGTGCCAGCTCACCACGGAGCGGAGAAGCTTTCTTT.

The rearrangement joins TRBV3-1 to TRBJ1-1; perhaps TRBD1 as D (5 bases). The CDR3 is 15 amino acids. The V end lost 4 bases, the J end lost 1 base, and 13 bases lay between the germline ends. Germline-derived CDR1 and CDR2 are LGHDT and YNNKEL (reference sequence). In nucleotides, the CDR3 is TGTGCCAGCAGCCGATTCGGCGGGGGGAACACTGAAGCTTTCTTT. Amino acid sequence: CASSRFGGGNTEAFF. The variable domain in full, with the rest retrieved from reference TRBV3-1 and TRBJ1-1, is DTAVSQTPKYLVTQMGNDKSIKCEQNLGHDTMYWYKQDSKKFLKIMFSYNNKELIINETVPNRFSPKSPDKAHLNLHINSLELGDSAVYFCASSRFGGGNTEAFFGQGTRLTVV.

The rearrangement joins TRBV29-1 to TRBJ2-2; no firm D call. The CDR3 contains 11 residues. Per germline, CDR1 SQVTM and CDR2 ANQGSEA. V lost 3 bases to trimming and J lost 7 bases, with 6 bases between them. The CDR3 region has the DNA TGCAGCGTTGAGCACAACGGGGAGCTGTTTTTT. Translated, it gives CSVEHNGELFF.

V usage is TRBV12-3 or TRBV12-4 and J usage is TRBJ2-1; D is ambiguous. The V end lost 4 bases, the J end lost 7 bases, and 11 bases lay between the germline ends. The CDR3 contains 13 residues. This CDR3 is CASSSQGPNEQFF. The CDR3 DNA reads TGTGCCAGCAGTTCACAAGGACCGAATGAGCAGTTCTTC.

This clonotype was counted between two and nine times. The chain couples TRBV6-1 to TRBJ2-7, with 7 bases matching TRBD2. The V and J ends lost 7 bases and 5 bases, in that order; junction bases with no gene match: 8. CDR3 length: 13 amino acids. The germline gives CDR1 MNHNS, CDR2 SASEGT. The CDR3 spells CASNAGEANEQYF. CDR3 coding DNA: TGTGCCAGCAACGCGGGGGAGGCGAACGAGCAGTACTTC.

V is TRBV2 and J is TRBJ1-1; TRBD1 might be the D (6 bases). Trimming stripped 5 bases from V and 0 bases from J, with 19 bases between. The CDR3 covers 17 residues. Germline CDR1 is SNHLY and CDR2 is FYNNEI. The CDR3 DNA reads TGTGCCAGCAGTTCCGGACAGATTAGTATCCTGAACACTGAAGCTTTCTTT. Translating gives CASSSGQISILNTEAFF.

This clonotype was detected only a few times. V is TRBV20-1 and J is TRBJ2-1; the D is unclear. Germline V lookup: CDR1 DFQATT, CDR2 SNEGSKA (reference sequence). The length of the CDR3 is 14 residues. The V and J ends lost 1 base and 6 bases respectively, with 13 bases between them. This CDR3 reads CSARVRAPGNEQFF. The CDR3 DNA follows: TGCAGTGCTAGAGTTAGGGCGCCAGGCAATGAGCAGTTCTTC.

The chain combines TRBV5-1 with TRBJ1-6, with TRBD1 as a possible D gene (6 bases). V was cut by 0 bases and J by 3 bases, with 10 bases left in between. This CDR3 spans 16 amino acids. Germline assignment: CDR1 SGHRS and CDR2 YFSETQ. The CDR3 protein is CASSLEGGFYNSPLHF. The CDR3 coding sequence is TGCGCCAGCAGCTTGGAGGGGGGGTTCTATAATTCACCCCTCCACTTT.

The chain is built from TRBV5-6 and TRBJ2-1; D not resolved. The CDR3 is made up of 15 amino acids. Per the germline V gene, CDR1 is SGHDT and CDR2 is YYEEEE. With 1 base removed from V and 0 bases from J, the gap between germline ends came to 8 bases. The CDR3 loop is CASSLNSFSYNEQFF. The CDR3 nucleotides are TGTGCCAGCAGCTTGAACTCTTTCTCCTACAATGAGCAGTTCTTC.

The rearrangement uses TRBV14 and TRBJ2-5; the D gene is possibly TRBD1 (5 bases). Trimming cost V 0 bases and J 5 bases, with 13 bases left between them. The CDR3 has 15 amino acids. Germline V CDR1 and CDR2: SGHDN, FVKESK. For the CDR3, the DNA is TGTGCCAGCAGCCAAGAGGGGCGGCTAAGGGAGACCCAGTACTTC. Translated: CASSQEGRLRETQYF.

The chain carries TRBV5-6 and TRBJ2-4, with 7 positions matching TRBD1. The CDR3 is made up of 14 amino acids. CDR1 and CDR2 from the germline V gene are SGHDT and YYEEEE. The ends lost 4 bases at V and 3 bases at J; junction bases unmatched: 4. As DNA, the CDR3 is TGTGCCAGCAGCCGGACAGGCGTCAAAAACATTCAGTACTTC. Residues: CASSRTGVKNIQYF. Full variable domain (rest looked up from reference TRBV5-6 and TRBJ2-4): DAGVTQSPTHLIKTRGQQVTLRCSPKSGHDTVSWYQQALGQGPQFIFQYYEEEERQRGNFPDRFSGHQFPNYSSELNVNALLLGDSALYLCASSRTGVKNIQYFGAGTRLSVL.

This sequence joins TRBV7-8 and TRBJ2-3; tentatively, D is TRBD2 (6 bases). The CDR3 loop spans 14 amino acids. The germline CDR1 and CDR2 sequences are SGHVS and FQNEAQ. Trimming removed 5 bases from V and 6 bases from J, with 15 bases in between. CDR3 coding DNA: TGTGCCAGCAGCATTGACCCCGCGGGGGATACGCAGTATTTT. Its translation is CASSIDPAGDTQYF.